The 27 T cell receptor beta chains below come from one sample, sequenced in a study of blood T cell repertoires in COVID-19 (dated by TCRdb to about 2020). The library was generated by the immunoSEQ multiplex PCR assay. Not all clones reach the TCRdb copy of this immuneACCESS table, which keeps in-frame sequences only. Checked studies attribute under half of the gap to unresolved V genes and leave the rest unexplained. The sample table holds around 130,000 clones, of which about 83% were seen once. Under 10% of the sample rests with the top ten. Sequenced: peripheral blood. The source of these receptors is a man in his thirties or forties with COVID-19, enrolled during active disease.

V gene TRBV9 combines with J gene TRBJ1-4; D possibly corresponds to TRBD1 (5 bases). Trimming stripped 0 bases from V and 8 bases from J, with 14 bases between. CDR3 length equals 15 residues. Germline assignment: CDR1 SGDLS and CDR2 YYNGEE. For the CDR3, the DNA is TGTGCCAGCAGCGTAGAAAACAGGTTCGGAGAAAAACTGTTTTTT. Protein product: CASSVENRFGEKLFF.

The chain has TRBV19 and TRBJ2-3; D gene unclear. The CDR3 extends over 14 amino acids. Trimming shortened V by 3 bases and J by 2 bases, and 9 bases separated the two germline ends. Germline CDR1 LNHDA, CDR2 SQIVND (reference sequence). CDR3 coding DNA: TGTGCCAGTAGTATTTCGCAGATCACAGATACGCAGTATTTT. It translates to CASSISQITDTQYF.

The chain combines TRBV10-3 with TRBJ1-1; D gene unclear. The CDR3 has 11 residues. The V gene's germline CDR1 is ENHRY and CDR2 SYGVKD. The V end lost 8 bases, the J end lost 4 bases, and 8 bases lay between the germline ends. The CDR3 protein is CAIGTGTEAFF. The DNA for the CDR3 is TGTGCCATCGGAACGGGCACTGAAGCTTTCTTT.

The genes are TRBV6-2 or TRBV6-3 and TRBJ1-1, with TRBD1 as a possible D gene (6 bases). The CDR3 consists of 13 residues. Germline CDR1 is MNHEY and CDR2 is SVGEGT. The V end was cut by 4 bases, the J end by 4 bases, with 10 bases between. CDR3 protein: CASSSQGRTEAFF. Here the CDR3 DNA reads TGTGCCAGCAGTTCACAGGGCCGCACTGAAGCTTTCTTT.

This sequence joins TRBV18 and TRBJ2-7; 7 bases fit TRBD1. CDR1 is KGHSH and CDR2 is LQKENI in the germline V gene. The CDR3 runs to 15 residues. Trimming at V came to 4 bases and at J to 4 bases, leaving 10 bases not matched to a gene. Here the CDR3 reads CASSLNPTGRYEQYF. The CDR3 DNA sequence: TGTGCCAGCTCACTGAACCCGACAGGGCGTTACGAGCAGTACTTC.

The chain carries TRBV28 and TRBJ1-1; a weak D match, TRBD1 (6 bases). From germline, CDR1 is MDHEN and CDR2 SYDVKM. V lost 6 bases and J 2 bases, leaving 16 bases between the germline ends. CDR3 length equals 15 residues. The chain's CDR3 is CASRSGGGPNTEAFF. Written as DNA, the CDR3 is TGTGCCAGCAGATCCGGGGGGGGGCCCAACACTGAAGCTTTCTTT.

The chain recombines TRBV11-1 with TRBJ2-7, with D perhaps TRBD2 (5 bases). The ends were cut back, 2 bases at V and 3 bases at J, with 14 bases in the middle. CDR3 length: 15 residues. The germline gives CDR1 SGHAT, CDR2 FQDESV (reference sequence). The CDR3 reads CASSLFAGPDYEQYF. As DNA, the CDR3 is TGTGCCAGCAGCTTATTCGCGGGCCCCGACTACGAGCAGTACTTC.

V and J are TRBV28 and TRBJ1-1; the D is unclear. CDR1 is MDHEN, CDR2 SYDVKM, per germline. CDR3 length equals 11 residues. The V end lost 3 bases, the J end lost 10 bases, and 9 bases lay between the germline ends. This CDR3 is CASSLEGTAFF. As DNA, the CDR3 is TGTGCCAGCAGTTTGGAGGGTACAGCTTTCTTT.

This clone was counted a single time. The chain couples TRBV20-1 to TRBJ1-1; D gene uncertain. V lost 3 bases and J lost 0, with 8 bases in between. This CDR3 spans 13 amino acids. Germline V gene sequence: CDR1 DFQATT, CDR2 SNEGSKA (reference sequence). In DNA form, the CDR3 reads TGCAGTGCTAGTCCGGGAATGAACACTGAAGCTTTCTTT. Protein: CSASPGMNTEAFF.

This clone was counted a few times. The V gene is TRBV11-2, the J gene TRBJ2-3; D gene unclear. Trimming took 6 bases from V and 0 from J, leaving 7 bases between them. The germline gives CDR1 SGHAT, CDR2 FQNNGV. The length of the CDR3 is 13 residues. The CDR3 protein is CASSPQSTDTQYF. The CDR3 bases are TGTGCCAGCAGTCCCCAGAGCACAGATACGCAGTATTTT. The variable domain in full, completed from reference TRBV11-2 and TRBJ2-3, reads EAGVAQSPRYKIIEKRQSVAFWCNPISGHATLYWYQQILGQGPKLLIQFQNNGVVDDSQLPKDRFSAERLKGVDSTLKIQPAKLEDSAVYLCASSPQSTDTQYFGPGTRLTVL.

The chain links TRBV27 to TRBJ2-1, with 7 positions matching TRBD2. V was pared by 4 bases and J by 7 bases, with 16 bases of the junction left unmatched. Germline lookup yields CDR1 MNHEY and CDR2 SMNVEV (reference sequence). The CDR3 length is 17 residues. The CDR3 spells CASSSRIGRELGNEQFF. The DNA of the CDR3 is TGTGCCAGCAGTTCCCGCATCGGGCGGGAGTTAGGGAATGAGCAGTTCTTC.

The chain combines TRBV4-1 with TRBJ2-1; TRBD1 matches at 9 bases. The germline gives CDR1 MGHRA, CDR2 YSYEKL. V dropped 3 bases and J dropped 5; count of bases not matched to a gene: 2. The CDR3 has 14 residues. CDR3 amino acids: CASSQTGGHNEQFF. The CDR3 DNA reads TGCGCCAGCAGCCAGACAGGGGGGCACAATGAGCAGTTCTTC.

The CDR3 DNA reads TGTGCCAGCAGCTTAGAAGGGACTAGCGGGCACAATGAGCAGTTCTTC. Translating it yields CASSLEGTSGHNEQFF. This chain connects TRBV7-2 to TRBJ2-1, with TRBD2 matching 12 bases. Germline lookup yields CDR1 SGHTA and CDR2 FQGNSA. Trimming cost V 1 base and J 5 bases; bases outside gene matches: 3. The CDR3 runs to 16 residues.

The chain joins TRBV18 to TRBJ2-5; 10 bases are shared with TRBD1. This CDR3 has 14 amino acids. Germline values: CDR1 KGHSH, CDR2 LQKENI. V lost 4 bases, J lost 7 bases, and 6 bases stayed unmatched. For the CDR3, the DNA is TGTGCCAGCTCACAGGGACAGGGGTCCGGGACCCAGTACTTC. Translation gives CASSQGQGSGTQYF.

The chain employs TRBV6-1 and TRBJ2-1; D uncertain. The CDR3 consists of 15 residues. The germline gives CDR1 MNHNS, CDR2 SASEGT. Trimming left V 2 bases short and J 0 bases short, with 8 bases between. The CDR3 loop is CASSEMRSSYNEQFF. The CDR3 region has the DNA TGTGCCAGCAGTGAAATGAGAAGCTCCTACAATGAGCAGTTCTTC.

This clone was observed once. This rearrangement joins TRBV28 to TRBJ2-4; TRBD2 might be the D (6 bases). Germline CDR1 is MDHEN and CDR2 is SYDVKM. V lost 2 bases and J lost 9, with 17 bases in between. This CDR3 region has 15 residues. The CDR3 sequence is CASSLLGQGGTIQYF. The CDR3, as DNA: TGTGCCAGCAGTTTACTCGGCCAGGGAGGTACCATTCAGTACTTC.

This chain uses TRBV7-2 with TRBJ2-1, with 12 nucleotides matching TRBD2. Germline assignment: CDR1 SGHTA and CDR2 FQGNSA. This CDR3 has 15 residues. J was trimmed by 4 bases and V by 5 bases; bases with no gene match: 3. CDR3 nucleotides: TGTGCCAGCAGCCTCGGACTAGCGGGATACAATGAGCAGTTCTTC. Its translation is CASSLGLAGYNEQFF. The variable domain in full, completed from reference TRBV7-2 and TRBJ2-1, reads GAGVSQSPSNKVTEKGKDVELRCDPISGHTALYWYRQSLGQGLEFLIYFQGNSAPDKSGLPSDRFSAERTGGSVSTLTIQRTQQEDSAVYLCASSLGLAGYNEQFFGPGTRLTVL.

The gene calls are TRBV28 and TRBJ2-3; the match to TRBD2 covers 7 bases. V dropped 6 bases and J dropped 0; count of bases not matched to a gene: 3. Germline values: CDR1 MDHEN, CDR2 SYDVKM. The CDR3 covers 14 residues. CDR3 bases: TGTGCCAGCAGGGAAGCGGGGAGCACAGATACGCAGTATTTT. Its protein product is CASREAGSTDTQYF.

The rearrangement uses TRBV5-6 and TRBJ2-3, with a tentative D call TRBD1 (5 bases). CDR3 length equals 15 residues. Trimming left V 4 bases short and J 5 bases short, with 17 bases between. CDR1 is SGHDT and CDR2 is YYEEEE in the germline V gene. Written as DNA, the CDR3 is TGTGCCAGCAGCGCCGTGGAGACAGTGGGAGATACGCAGTATTTT. Its protein is CASSAVETVGDTQYF.

This clone was counted between two and nine times. The chain carries TRBV6-1 and TRBJ2-7; D uncertain. Between the trimmed V and J ends, which lost 3 bases and 3 bases, there was a span of 12 bases. There are 14 residues in the CDR3. Per the germline V gene, CDR1 is MNHNS and CDR2 is SASEGT. The CDR3 DNA sequence: TGTGCCAGCAGTGAGAGGATTTGGGTCTACGAGCAGTACTTC. Translating it yields CASSERIWVYEQYF.

The rearrangement joins TRBV6-5 to TRBJ2-1, with 10 positions matching TRBD2. Germline trimming cut 6 bases from V and 0 bases from J; bases unmatched to any gene: 2. The CDR3 totals 15 residues. CDR1 and CDR2 from the germline V gene are MNHEY and SVGAGI. As DNA, the CDR3 is TGTGCCAGCAGACCTAGCGGGAGCTCCTACAATGAGCAGTTCTTC. Its translation: CASRPSGSSYNEQFF.

The chain couples TRBV28 to TRBJ2-7, with unresolved D. CDR1 is MDHEN, CDR2 SYDVKM, per germline. The CDR3 length is 11 residues. Trimming took 3 bases from V and 6 from J, leaving 6 bases between them. The CDR3 sequence is CASSFNSEQYF. For the CDR3, the DNA is TGTGCCAGCAGTTTTAATTCCGAGCAGTACTTC.

This clone was detected once. The genes are TRBV7-3 and TRBJ2-7, with TRBD2 as a possible D gene (5 bases). Deletions cut 4 bases from V and 5 bases from J, with 12 bases between. The CDR3 is made up of 13 amino acids. CDR1 SGHTA and CDR2 FQGTGA come from the germline V gene. DNA of the CDR3: TGTGCCAGCAGCTCCGCCGGGGTTGACGAGCAGTACTTC. Amino acids: CASSSAGVDEQYF.

The chain links TRBV3-1 (or the pseudogene TRBV3-2) to TRBJ2-1; 13 nucleotides agree with TRBD2. Germline V CDR1 and CDR2: LGHDT, YNNKEL (reference sequence). Unmatched junction bases numbered 9, after V lost 2 bases and J lost 11 bases. The CDR3 is 16 amino acids. CDR3 amino acids: CASSQSGTSGKFKQFF. The CDR3 DNA follows: TGTGCCAGCAGCCAAAGCGGGACTAGCGGGAAATTCAAGCAGTTCTTC.

The genes are TRBV7-8 and TRBJ2-1; D is perhaps TRBD2 (5 bases). V lost 1 base, J lost 8 bases, and 9 bases lay in between. The CDR3 covers 13 residues. CDR1 SGHVS and CDR2 FQNEAQ come from the germline V gene. Here the CDR3 DNA reads TGTGCCAGCAGCTTAGGGGCTAGCTATGAGCAGTTCTTC. Residues: CASSLGASYEQFF.

Here the CDR3 DNA reads TGTGCCATCAGTGATAAGGGACAGTTAAATTCACCCCTCCACTTT. This sequence encodes CAISDKGQLNSPLHF. The rearrangement uses TRBV10-3 and TRBJ1-6, with 7 bases matching TRBD1. The J segment lost 7 bases and the V segment lost 3 bases, leaving 6 bases of the junction unmatched. Germline loops: CDR1 ENHRY, CDR2 SYGVKD. This CDR3 contains 15 residues.

J is TRBJ1-2 and V is TRBV28; D not resolved. CDR1 is MDHEN and CDR2 is SYDVKM in the germline V gene. The CDR3 contains 12 residues. V lost 2 bases and J lost 8, with 9 bases in between. The CDR3 sequence: CASSLVGVGYTF. In DNA, the CDR3 is TGTGCCAGCAGTTTAGTGGGAGTGGGCTACACCTTC.